The clone carrying this TCR beta chain was observed a few times. The data derive from a study of blood T cell repertoires in COVID-19. Study overall: From the United States, Italy and Spain came samples of acute and convalescent COVID-19. PBMCs, B-cell-depleted T cells, or T cells were the source of the cDNA or gDNA that made up the material.

The V gene end was trimmed by 4 bases and the J gene end by 11 bases; junction bases not matched to a gene: 14. This CDR3 contains 15 residues. The germline CDR1 and CDR2 sequences are SQVTM and ANQGSEA. Per the authors' pipeline: From reference gene primer amplification, estimates of nucleated cell counts were derived. Produced via immunoSEQ multiplex PCR; TCRdb's table is partial and in-frame only. V and J calls and clone size are copied from that table; D and trimming were computed from the DNA. The table includes roughly 30,000 clones, 70% to 90% detected once. The sequencing sample was made of peripheral blood. The rearrangement joins TRBV29-1 to TRBJ1-1; 12 bases are a match to TRBD1. This TCR came from a human donor in a cohort sampled during active COVID-19. The CDR3 loop is CSVVPRPGQGAAAFF. In DNA form, the CDR3 reads TGCAGCGTTGTGCCCCGCCCGGGACAGGGGGCAGCGGCTTTCTTT.